A single sample is the source of the 27 T cell receptor beta chains below, sequenced in a study of T cell changes during pregnancy in multiple sclerosis. Libraries were prepared by immunoSEQ multiplex PCR; TCRdb keeps only in-frame clonotypes and omits some of them. This sample has more than 60,000 clones, with 75% to 95% found just once. Sequencing used peripheral blood, obtained before pregnancy. The receptors were gathered from a female donor with multiple sclerosis, enrolled in a pregnancy study.

The chain has TRBV7-9 and TRBJ2-4, with D maybe TRBD2 (5 bases). Trimming removed 5 bases at V and 0 bases at J, with 8 bases between. This CDR3 has 14 residues. In germline, CDR1 is SEHNR, CDR2 FQNEAQ (reference sequence). In DNA form, the CDR3 reads TGTGCCAGCAGCCCCGGACTAGCCAAAAACATTCAGTACTTC. It is translated as CASSPGLAKNIQYF.

The chain carries TRBV5-6 and TRBJ2-7; the D gene is possibly TRBD2 (5 bases). CDR3 length: 13 residues. Trimming left V 0 bases short and J 6 bases short, with 10 bases between. Looked up from germline, CDR1 is SGHDT and CDR2 is YYEEEE. CDR3 sequence (DNA): TGTGCCAGCAGCTTGGGTCGGGATTTCGAGCAGTACTTC. This sequence encodes CASSLGRDFEQYF.

V is TRBV27 and J is TRBJ2-7, with 7 bases lining up with TRBD1. The V gene's germline CDR1 is MNHEY and CDR2 SMNVEV (reference sequence). The CDR3 is made up of 14 amino acids. V lost 3 bases, J lost 5 bases, and 7 bases stayed unmatched. CDR3 protein: CASSFATGSHEQYF. CDR3 DNA sequence: TGTGCCAGCAGTTTCGCGACAGGGTCCCACGAGCAGTACTTC.

The chain has TRBV4-1 and TRBJ2-7, with 7 bases lining up with TRBD2. Germline CDR1 and CDR2: MGHRA and YSYEKL. The CDR3 sequence is 15 residues long. The J segment lost 1 base and the V segment lost 1 base, leaving 4 bases of the junction unmatched. In nucleotides, the CDR3 is TGCGCCAGCAGCCAAGGGGGGGGACGGTCCTACGAGCAGTACTTC. It is translated as CASSQGGGRSYEQYF.

Only one count was recorded for this clone. The J gene is TRBJ1-1, the V gene TRBV5-1; D is unresolved. The CDR3 totals 14 residues. Trimming cost V 2 bases and J 2 bases, with 10 bases left between them. Germline V CDR1 and CDR2: SGHRS, YFSETQ. The CDR3 is CASSFRSSNTEAFF. In DNA, the CDR3 is TGCGCCAGCAGCTTTCGGTCTTCTAACACTGAAGCTTTCTTT.

The V gene is TRBV7-2, the J gene TRBJ2-7; D perhaps matches TRBD1 (5 bases). V lost 5 bases and J 2 bases, leaving 13 bases between the germline ends. This CDR3 has 14 amino acids. Germline V lookup: CDR1 SGHTA, CDR2 FQGNSA. CDR3 amino acids: CASSPPGIPYEQYF. The CDR3 nucleotides read TGTGCCAGCAGCCCCCCAGGGATTCCCTACGAGCAGTACTTC.

This sequence joins TRBV5-4 and TRBJ2-1; the match to TRBD2 covers 8 bases. CDR3 length: 16 amino acids. Germline V gene data show CDR1 as SGHNT and CDR2 as YYREEE (reference sequence). The V gene end was trimmed by 0 bases and the J gene end by 7 bases; junction bases not matched to a gene: 9. The CDR3 bases are TGTGCCAGCAGCTTGGAAGGGTTAGCGGGGAGGAATGAGCAGTTCTTC. It encodes CASSLEGLAGRNEQFF.

The chain joins TRBV4-2 to TRBJ1-2; weak D call: TRBD1 (6 bases). Germline CDR1 and CDR2: LGHNA and YNFKEQ. V was trimmed by 2 bases and J by 4 bases, leaving 20 bases between them. This CDR3 spans 17 amino acids. The CDR3 spells CASSQSGLGGQTYGYTF. Here the CDR3 DNA reads TGTGCCAGCAGCCAATCCGGGCTGGGGGGGCAGACCTATGGCTACACCTTC.

This clone was counted a single time. This chain connects TRBV4-2 to TRBJ2-2; TRBD2 matches 11 bases. Germline CDR1 and CDR2: LGHNA and YNFKEQ. J lost 4 bases, V lost 6 bases, and 4 bases had no gene match. CDR3 length: 15 amino acids. The CDR3 coding sequence is TGTGCCAGCAGTTTAGCGGGGGGGACCACCGGGGAGCTGTTTTTT. Its protein is CASSLAGGTTGELFF.

V is TRBV11-2 and J is TRBJ1-2, with a tentative D call TRBD1 (6 bases). The germline V and J ends were trimmed by 2 bases and 4 bases, with 11 bases remaining between them. The CDR3 has 14 amino acids. Germline CDR1 SGHAT, CDR2 FQNNGV. DNA of the CDR3: TGTGCCAGCAGCTTATCAGGACAGCCCTATGGCTACACCTTC. Translated: CASSLSGQPYGYTF.

The chain has TRBV5-6 and TRBJ1-3; 7 positions agree with TRBD1. V was clipped by 3 bases and J by 4 bases; unmatched bases: 1. The CDR3 extends over 13 amino acids. CDR1 SGHDT and CDR2 YYEEEE come from the germline V gene. The CDR3 coding sequence is TGTGCCAGCAGCTCGGACAGGGGAAACACCATATATTTT. Translated: CASSSDRGNTIYF.

The gene calls are TRBV5-1 and TRBJ2-3, with D possibly TRBD2 on 6 matching bases. The V end lost 2 bases, the J end lost 3 bases, and 13 bases lay between the germline ends. This CDR3 is 15 amino acids long. Germline lookup yields CDR1 SGHRS and CDR2 YFSETQ. This CDR3 is CASSLAGGVTDTQYF. The CDR3 DNA reads as TGCGCCAGCAGCTTAGCTGGCGGGGTGACAGATACGCAGTATTTT.

The chain is built from TRBV6-5 and TRBJ2-1; TRBD2 matches 7 bases. Trimming removed 2 bases from V and 3 bases from J; junction bases left unmatched: 1. This CDR3 spans 14 amino acids. CDR1 and CDR2 from the germline V gene are MNHEY and SVGAGI. In DNA form, the CDR3 reads TGTGCCAGCAGTTACACTAGCGACTACAATGAGCAGTTCTTC. Its translation is CASSYTSDYNEQFF.

The chain couples TRBV7-9 to TRBJ2-1; no clear D. This CDR3 is 16 amino acids long. Per germline, CDR1 SEHNR and CDR2 FQNEAQ (reference sequence). The germline V and J ends were trimmed by 1 base and 0 bases, with 10 bases remaining between them. The CDR3: CASSLVSGSSYNEQFF. In DNA, the CDR3 is TGTGCCAGCAGCTTAGTTTCGGGTAGCTCCTACAATGAGCAGTTCTTC.

The V and J genes are TRBV15 and TRBJ1-2, with unresolved D. The length of the CDR3 is 11 residues. Germline V gives CDR1 LNHNV, CDR2 YYDKDF (reference sequence). Trimming removed 0 bases from V and 8 bases from J, with 4 bases in between. CDR3 in DNA: TGTGCCACCAGCAGAGATCAGGGCTACACCTTC. Translating gives CATSRDQGYTF.

This sequence joins TRBV18 and TRBJ2-7; 14 bases map to TRBD2. Germline CDR1 and CDR2: KGHSH and LQKENI. There are 16 residues in the CDR3. V lost 3 bases, J lost 6 bases, and 7 bases stayed unmatched. CDR3 protein: CASSPARTSGGTEQYF. The CDR3 region has the DNA TGTGCCAGCTCACCCGCGCGGACTAGCGGGGGGACCGAGCAGTACTTC.

The chain recombines TRBV16 with TRBJ2-3, with D perhaps TRBD2 (6 bases). Trimming shortened V by 0 bases and J by 5 bases, and 15 bases separated the two germline ends. CDR1 is KGHSY and CDR2 is FQNENV in the germline V gene. The CDR3 is 16 residues long. CDR3 sequence: CASSQSMGGGQDTQYF. The CDR3 bases are TGTGCCAGCAGCCAATCAATGGGCGGAGGGCAAGATACGCAGTATTTT.

The chain joins TRBV7-2 to TRBJ1-2; 12 bases map to TRBD1. The CDR3 runs 19 residues. After removal of 3 bases from V and 1 base from J, the junction contained 12 bases not matched to a gene. Germline values: CDR1 SGHTA, CDR2 FQGNSA. The CDR3 sequence is CASSFLSRDRGLDNYGYTF. The CDR3 DNA reads as TGTGCCAGCAGCTTCCTATCCCGGGACAGGGGGCTCGATAACTATGGCTACACCTTC.

The chain has TRBV6-1 and TRBJ2-3; 7 bases match TRBD1. The V segment lost 0 bases and the J segment 5 bases; nucleotides outside the gene matches: 11. Germline lookup yields CDR1 MNHNS and CDR2 SASEGT. The CDR3 length is 17 residues. CDR3: CASSEALRTGLVDTQYF. For the CDR3, the DNA is TGTGCCAGCAGTGAAGCGCTGAGGACAGGTTTAGTAGATACGCAGTATTTT.

The J gene is TRBJ2-1, the V gene TRBV5-6, with TRBD2 identical over 7 bases. Germline CDR1 is SGHDT and CDR2 is YYEEEE. CDR3 length: 14 residues. J was trimmed by 5 bases and V by 2 bases; bases with no gene match: 4. In nucleotides, the CDR3 is TGTGCCAGCAGCTTCCAGGGAGGGAACAATGAGCAGTTCTTC. Its protein is CASSFQGGNNEQFF. Combining the CDR3 with reference TRBV5-6 and TRBJ2-1 gives the whole variable domain DAGVTQSPTHLIKTRGQQVTLRCSPKSGHDTVSWYQQALGQGPQFIFQYYEEEERQRGNFPDRFSGHQFPNYSSELNVNALLLGDSALYLCASSFQGGNNEQFFGPGTRLTVL.

The chain is built from TRBV7-9 and TRBJ2-7; 7 nucleotides line up with TRBD2. This CDR3 is 15 amino acids long. The germline V gene encodes CDR1 SEHNR and CDR2 FQNEAQ (reference sequence). V lost 3 bases and J lost 2; bases outside the gene matches: 7. The chain's CDR3 is CASSLSGAAPYEQYF. CDR3 in DNA: TGTGCCAGCAGCTTGAGCGGGGCAGCGCCCTACGAGCAGTACTTC.

This clone was detected only once. DNA for the CDR3: TGCAGCGTTGACCGGACAGGGACGCAAGAGACCCAGTACTTC. It yields the protein CSVDRTGTQETQYF. This chain uses TRBV29-1 with TRBJ2-5, with 8 bases matching TRBD1. Germline loops: CDR1 SQVTM, CDR2 ANQGSEA. There are 14 residues in the CDR3. The V segment lost 3 bases and the J segment 2 bases; nucleotides outside the gene matches: 5.

This clone was counted between two and nine times. The V and J genes are TRBV29-1 and TRBJ1-2, with 7 bases matching TRBD1. Germline loops: CDR1 SQVTM, CDR2 ANQGSEA. After removal of 7 bases from V and 5 bases from J, the junction contained 10 bases not matched to a gene. This CDR3 contains 13 residues. CDR3 protein: CSADPGQSYGYTF. In nucleotides, the CDR3 is TGCAGCGCGGACCCGGGACAGTCGTATGGCTACACCTTC.

The J gene is TRBJ1-2, the V gene TRBV7-9, with 8 bases fitting TRBD1. Germline CDR1 reads SEHNR; CDR2 reads FQNEAQ (reference sequence). The CDR3 totals 15 residues. V was clipped by 1 base and J by 0 bases; unmatched bases: 1. The DNA for the CDR3 is TGTGCCAGCAGCTTAGGGACAGGGTCTAACTATGGCTACACCTTC. Protein sequence: CASSLGTGSNYGYTF.

V is TRBV15 and J is TRBJ1-2; 8 nucleotides agree with TRBD1. J lost 2 bases, V lost 4 bases, and 9 bases had no gene match. The CDR3 is 16 amino acids. Germline values: CDR1 LNHNV, CDR2 YYDKDF (reference sequence). CDR3 region: CATSMWGDRTNYGYTF. The CDR3 coding sequence is TGTGCCACCAGCATGTGGGGGGACAGGACCAACTATGGCTACACCTTC.

This chain links TRBV2 with TRBJ2-7; D gene ambiguous. With 4 bases removed from V and 7 bases from J, the gap between germline ends came to 8 bases. Germline V lookup: CDR1 SNHLY, CDR2 FYNNEI. The CDR3 length is 11 residues. CDR3 amino acids: CASSAYQEQYF. Here the CDR3 DNA reads TGTGCCAGCAGTGCGTACCAGGAGCAGTACTTC.

CDR3 region: CASSEGVAGGRRETQYF. The CDR3 DNA reads as TGTGCCAGCAGTGAAGGGGTAGCGGGGGGGCGGCGAGAGACCCAGTACTTC. This chain connects TRBV6-1 to TRBJ2-5; 11 bases match TRBD2. CDR3 length equals 17 residues. The germline V gene encodes CDR1 MNHNS and CDR2 SASEGT. The V gene end was trimmed by 1 base and the J gene end by 4 bases; junction bases not matched to a gene: 8.